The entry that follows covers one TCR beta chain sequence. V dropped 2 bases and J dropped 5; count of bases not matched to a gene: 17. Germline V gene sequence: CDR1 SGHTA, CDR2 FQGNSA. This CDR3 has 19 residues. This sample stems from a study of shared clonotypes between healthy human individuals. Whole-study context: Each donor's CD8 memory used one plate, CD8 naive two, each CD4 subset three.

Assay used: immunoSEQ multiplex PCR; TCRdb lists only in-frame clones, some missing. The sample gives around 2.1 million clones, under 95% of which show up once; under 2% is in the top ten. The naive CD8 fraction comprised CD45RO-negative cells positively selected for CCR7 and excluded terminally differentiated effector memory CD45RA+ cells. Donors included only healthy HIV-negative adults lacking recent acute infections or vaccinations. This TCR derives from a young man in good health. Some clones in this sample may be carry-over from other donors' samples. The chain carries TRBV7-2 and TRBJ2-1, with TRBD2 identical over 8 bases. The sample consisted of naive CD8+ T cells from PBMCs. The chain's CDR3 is CASSLRVAGNLLVDNEQFF. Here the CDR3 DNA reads TGTGCCAGCAGCTTAAGGGTAGCGGGAAATCTCTTGGTAGACAATGAGCAGTTCTTC.